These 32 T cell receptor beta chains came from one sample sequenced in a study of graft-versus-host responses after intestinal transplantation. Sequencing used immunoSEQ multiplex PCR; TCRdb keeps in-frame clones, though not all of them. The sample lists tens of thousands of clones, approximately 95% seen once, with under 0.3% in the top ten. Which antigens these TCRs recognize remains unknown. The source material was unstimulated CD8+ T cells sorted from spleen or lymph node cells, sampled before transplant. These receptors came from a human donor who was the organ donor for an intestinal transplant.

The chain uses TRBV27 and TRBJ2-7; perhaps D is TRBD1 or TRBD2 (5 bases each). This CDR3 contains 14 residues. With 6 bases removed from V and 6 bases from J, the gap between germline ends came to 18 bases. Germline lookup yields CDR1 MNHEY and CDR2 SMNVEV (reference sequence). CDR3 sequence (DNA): TGTGCCAGCAGCCAAGGGACCCTTGGGACCGAGCAGTACTTC. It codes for CASSQGTLGTEQYF.

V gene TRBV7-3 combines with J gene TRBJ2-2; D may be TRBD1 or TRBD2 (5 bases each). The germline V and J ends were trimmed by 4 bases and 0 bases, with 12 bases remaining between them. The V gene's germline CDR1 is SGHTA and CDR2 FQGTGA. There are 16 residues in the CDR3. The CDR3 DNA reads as TGTGCCAGCAGCTCCAGGGAGACGACGAACACCGGGGAGCTGTTTTTT. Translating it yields CASSSRETTNTGELFF.

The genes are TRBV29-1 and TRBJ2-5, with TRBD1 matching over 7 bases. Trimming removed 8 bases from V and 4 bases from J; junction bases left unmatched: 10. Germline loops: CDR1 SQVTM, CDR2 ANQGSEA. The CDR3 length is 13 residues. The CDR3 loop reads CSQARQGVETQYF. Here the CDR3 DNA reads TGCAGCCAAGCGAGACAGGGAGTAGAGACCCAGTACTTC.

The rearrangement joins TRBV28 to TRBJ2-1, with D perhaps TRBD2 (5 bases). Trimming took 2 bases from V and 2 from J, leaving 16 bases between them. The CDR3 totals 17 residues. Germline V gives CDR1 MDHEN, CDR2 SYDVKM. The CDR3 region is CASSLLGDLYAYNEQFF. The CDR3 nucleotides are TGTGCCAGCAGTTTACTCGGGGATCTATACGCCTACAATGAGCAGTTCTTC.

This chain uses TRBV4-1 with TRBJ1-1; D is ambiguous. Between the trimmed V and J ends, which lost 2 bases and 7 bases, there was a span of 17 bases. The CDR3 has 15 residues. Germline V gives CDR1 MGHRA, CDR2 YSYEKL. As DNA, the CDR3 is TGCGCCAGCAGCCAAAAGTTCTTCGGGTTAAATGAAGCTTTCTTT. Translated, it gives CASSQKFFGLNEAFF.

CDR3 protein: CASRPGTSPGEQFF. CDR3 in DNA: TGTGCCAGCAGACCCGGGACATCCCCGGGTGAGCAGTTCTTC. The V gene is TRBV6-6, the J gene TRBJ2-1; D is perhaps TRBD1 (6 bases). Germline V gene lookup returns CDR1 MNHNY and CDR2 SVGAGI (reference sequence). The CDR3 is made up of 14 amino acids. Trimming took 6 bases from V and 9 from J, leaving 18 bases between them.

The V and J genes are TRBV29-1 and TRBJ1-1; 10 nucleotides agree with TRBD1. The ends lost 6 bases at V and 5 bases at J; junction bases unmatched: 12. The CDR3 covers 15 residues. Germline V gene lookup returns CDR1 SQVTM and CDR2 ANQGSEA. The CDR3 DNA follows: TGCAGCGTGGACGGGACAGGGGAAATCGTTACTGAAGCTTTCTTT. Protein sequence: CSVDGTGEIVTEAFF.

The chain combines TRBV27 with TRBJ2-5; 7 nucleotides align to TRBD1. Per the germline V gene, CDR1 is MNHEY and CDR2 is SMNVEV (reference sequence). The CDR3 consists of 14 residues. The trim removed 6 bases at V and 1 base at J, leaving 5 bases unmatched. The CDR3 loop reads CASSLGTAQETQYF. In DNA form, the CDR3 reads TGTGCCAGCAGCCTAGGGACAGCCCAAGAGACCCAGTACTTC.

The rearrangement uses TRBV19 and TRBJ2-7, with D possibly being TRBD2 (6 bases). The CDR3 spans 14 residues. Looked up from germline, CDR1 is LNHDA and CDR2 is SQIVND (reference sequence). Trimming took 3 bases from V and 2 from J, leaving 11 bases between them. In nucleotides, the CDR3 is TGTGCCAGTAGTATGGGCGGGGCTACCTACGAGCAGTACTTC. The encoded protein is CASSMGGATYEQYF.

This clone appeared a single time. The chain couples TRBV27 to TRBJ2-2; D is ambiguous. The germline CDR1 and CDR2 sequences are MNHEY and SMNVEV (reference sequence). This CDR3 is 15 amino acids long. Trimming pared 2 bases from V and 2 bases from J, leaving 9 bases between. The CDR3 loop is CASSLVVYNTGELFF. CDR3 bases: TGTGCCAGCAGTTTAGTCGTTTATAACACCGGGGAGCTGTTTTTT.

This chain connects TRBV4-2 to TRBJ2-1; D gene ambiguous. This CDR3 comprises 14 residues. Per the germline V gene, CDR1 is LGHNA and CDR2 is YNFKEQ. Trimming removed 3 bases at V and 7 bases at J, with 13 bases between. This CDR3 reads CASSHTGSLNEQFF. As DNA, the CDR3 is TGTGCCAGCAGCCATACGGGCTCCTTAAATGAGCAGTTCTTC.

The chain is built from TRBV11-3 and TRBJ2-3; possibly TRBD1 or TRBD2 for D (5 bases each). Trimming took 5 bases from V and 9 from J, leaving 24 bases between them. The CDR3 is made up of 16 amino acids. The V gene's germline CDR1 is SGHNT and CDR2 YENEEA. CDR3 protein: CASSGRSGLRYSTQYF. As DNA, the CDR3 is TGTGCCAGCAGCGGTCGGTCGGGGCTCCGCTATTCAACGCAGTATTTT.

The CDR3 here is CASNGGLGYNEQFF. DNA of the CDR3: TGTGCCAGTAACGGGGGGCTGGGGTACAATGAGCAGTTCTTC. This chain links TRBV2 with TRBJ2-1; weak D call: TRBD2 (7 bases). Trimming left V 9 bases short and J 4 bases short, with 16 bases between. The CDR3 is 14 residues long. Germline CDR1 SNHLY, CDR2 FYNNEI. Looking up the rest from reference TRBV2 and TRBJ2-1 gives the full variable domain: EPEVTQTPSHQVTQMGQEVILRCVPISNHLYFYWYRQILGQKVEFLVSFYNNEISEKSEIFDDQFSVERPDGSNFTLKIRSTKLEDSAMYFCASNGGLGYNEQFFGPGTRLTVL.

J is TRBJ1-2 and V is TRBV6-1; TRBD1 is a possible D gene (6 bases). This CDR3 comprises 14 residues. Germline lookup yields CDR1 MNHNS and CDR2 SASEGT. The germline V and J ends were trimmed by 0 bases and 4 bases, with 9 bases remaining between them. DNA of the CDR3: TGTGCCAGCAGTGAAGCGGGGGGGCCCTATGGCTACACCTTC. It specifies CASSEAGGPYGYTF.

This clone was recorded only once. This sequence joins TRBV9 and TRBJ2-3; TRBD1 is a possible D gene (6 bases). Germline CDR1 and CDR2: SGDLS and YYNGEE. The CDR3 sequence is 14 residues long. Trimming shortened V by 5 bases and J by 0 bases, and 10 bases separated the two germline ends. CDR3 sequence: CASRGQVSTDTQYF. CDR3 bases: TGTGCCAGCAGGGGACAAGTTAGCACAGATACGCAGTATTTT. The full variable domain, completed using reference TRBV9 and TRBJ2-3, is DSGVTQTPKHLITATGQRVTLRCSPRSGDLSVYWYQQSLDQGLQFLIQYYNGEERAKGNILERFSAQQFPDLHSELNLSSLELGDSALYFCASRGQVSTDTQYFGPGTRLTVL.

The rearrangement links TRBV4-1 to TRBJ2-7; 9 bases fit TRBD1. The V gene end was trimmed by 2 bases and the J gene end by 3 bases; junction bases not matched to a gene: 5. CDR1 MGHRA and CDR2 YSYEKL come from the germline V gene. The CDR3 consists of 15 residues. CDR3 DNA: TGCGCCAGCAGCCAAAAGGGACAGGGAGGCTACGAGCAGTACTTC. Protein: CASSQKGQGGYEQYF.

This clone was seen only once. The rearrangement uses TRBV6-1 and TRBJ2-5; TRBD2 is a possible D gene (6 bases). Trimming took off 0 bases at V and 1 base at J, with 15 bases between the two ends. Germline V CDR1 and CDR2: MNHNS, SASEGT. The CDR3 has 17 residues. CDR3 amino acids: CASSEARSSGTQETQYF. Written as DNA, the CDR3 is TGTGCCAGCAGTGAAGCGCGGAGTAGCGGAACCCAAGAGACCCAGTACTTC.

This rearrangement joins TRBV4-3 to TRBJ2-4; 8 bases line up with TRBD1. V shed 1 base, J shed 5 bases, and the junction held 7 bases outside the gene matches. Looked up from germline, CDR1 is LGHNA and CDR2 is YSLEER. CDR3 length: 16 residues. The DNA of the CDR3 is TGCGCCAGCAGCCAAGGTGGCAGGGGGCTAGAAAACATTCAGTACTTC. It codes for CASSQGGRGLENIQYF.

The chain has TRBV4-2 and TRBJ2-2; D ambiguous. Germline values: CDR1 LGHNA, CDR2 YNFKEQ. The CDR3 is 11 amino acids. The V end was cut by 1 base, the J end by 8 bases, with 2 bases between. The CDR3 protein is CASSQGGELFF. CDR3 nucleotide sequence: TGTGCCAGCAGCCAAGGAGGGGAGCTGTTTTTT.

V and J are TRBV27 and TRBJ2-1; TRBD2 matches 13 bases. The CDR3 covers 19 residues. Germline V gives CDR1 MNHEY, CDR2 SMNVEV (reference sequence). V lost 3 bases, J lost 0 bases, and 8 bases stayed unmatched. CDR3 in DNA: TGTGCCAGCAGTTTCCTTGGACTAGCGGGGGCCGGCTCCTACAATGAGCAGTTCTTC. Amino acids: CASSFLGLAGAGSYNEQFF.

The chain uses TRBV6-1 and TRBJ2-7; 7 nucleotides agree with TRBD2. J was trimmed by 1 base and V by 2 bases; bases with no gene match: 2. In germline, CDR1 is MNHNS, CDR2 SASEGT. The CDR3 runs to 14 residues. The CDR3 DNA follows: TGTGCCAGCAGTGAAAGCGGGGAATCCTACGAGCAGTACTTC. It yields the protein CASSESGESYEQYF.

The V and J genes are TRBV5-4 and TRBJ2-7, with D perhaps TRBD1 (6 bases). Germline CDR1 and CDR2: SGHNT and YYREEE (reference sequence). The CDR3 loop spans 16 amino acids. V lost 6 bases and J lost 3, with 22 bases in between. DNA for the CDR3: TGTGCCAGCACCACAGCGACAGGCAGGGGTATCTACGAGCAGTACTTC. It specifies CASTTATGRGIYEQYF.

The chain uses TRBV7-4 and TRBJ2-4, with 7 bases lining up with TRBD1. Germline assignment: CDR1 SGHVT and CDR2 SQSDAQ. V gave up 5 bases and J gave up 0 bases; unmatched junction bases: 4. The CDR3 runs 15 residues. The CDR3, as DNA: TGTGCCAGCAGCCGGGACAGATTAGCCAAAAACATTCAGTACTTC. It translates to CASSRDRLAKNIQYF.

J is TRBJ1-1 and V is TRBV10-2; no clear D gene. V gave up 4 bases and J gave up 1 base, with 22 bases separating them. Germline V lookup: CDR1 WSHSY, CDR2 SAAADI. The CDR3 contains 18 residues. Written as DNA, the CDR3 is TGCGCCAGCAGTGGCAACCCCGGTGGGGATCTAAAGAACACTGAAGCTTTCTTT. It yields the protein CASSGNPGGDLKNTEAFF.

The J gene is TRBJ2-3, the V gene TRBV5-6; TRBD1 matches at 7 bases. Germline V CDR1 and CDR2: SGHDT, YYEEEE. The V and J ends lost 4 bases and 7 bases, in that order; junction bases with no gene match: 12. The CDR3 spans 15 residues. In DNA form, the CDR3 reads TGTGCCAGCAGCGTCCGGGACAGTCCCCGAAATACGCAGTATTTT. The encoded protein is CASSVRDSPRNTQYF.

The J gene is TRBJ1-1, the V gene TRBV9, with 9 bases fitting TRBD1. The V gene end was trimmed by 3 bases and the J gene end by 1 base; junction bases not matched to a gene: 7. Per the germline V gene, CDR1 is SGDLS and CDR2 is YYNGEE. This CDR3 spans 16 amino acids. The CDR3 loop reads CASSAGDRAANTEAFF. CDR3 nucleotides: TGTGCCAGCAGCGCAGGGGACAGGGCCGCGAACACTGAAGCTTTCTTT.

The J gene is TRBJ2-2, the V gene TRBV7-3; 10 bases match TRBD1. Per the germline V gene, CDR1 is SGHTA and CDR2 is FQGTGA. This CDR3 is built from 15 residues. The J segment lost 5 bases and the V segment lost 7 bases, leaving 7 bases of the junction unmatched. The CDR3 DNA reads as TGTGCCAGCACTCCGGGACAGGGGTATACCGGGGAGCTGTTTTTT. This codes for CASTPGQGYTGELFF.

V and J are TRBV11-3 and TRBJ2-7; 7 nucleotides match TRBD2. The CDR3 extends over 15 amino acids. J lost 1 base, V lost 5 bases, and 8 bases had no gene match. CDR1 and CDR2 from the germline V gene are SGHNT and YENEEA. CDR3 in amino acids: CASSDASGVSYEQYF. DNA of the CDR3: TGTGCCAGCAGCGACGCAAGCGGGGTGTCCTACGAGCAGTACTTC. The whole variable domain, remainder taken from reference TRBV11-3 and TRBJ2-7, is EAGVVQSPRYKIIEKKQPVAFWCNPISGHNTLYWYLQNLGQGPELLIRYENEEAVDDSQLPKDRFSAERLKGVDSTLKIQPAELGDSAVYLCASSDASGVSYEQYFGPGTRLTVT.

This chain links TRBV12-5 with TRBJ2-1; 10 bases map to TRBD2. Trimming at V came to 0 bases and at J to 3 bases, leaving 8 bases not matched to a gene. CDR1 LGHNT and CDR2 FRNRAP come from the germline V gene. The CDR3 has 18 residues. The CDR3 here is CASGLVVTSGEVYNEQFF. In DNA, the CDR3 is TGTGCTAGTGGTTTGGTAGTAACTAGCGGGGAGGTCTACAATGAGCAGTTCTTC.

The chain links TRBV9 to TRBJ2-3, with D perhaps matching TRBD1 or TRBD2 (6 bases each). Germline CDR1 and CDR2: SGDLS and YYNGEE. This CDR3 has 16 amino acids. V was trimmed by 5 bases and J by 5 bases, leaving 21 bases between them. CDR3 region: CASRATDGGRGDTQYF. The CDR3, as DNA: TGTGCCAGCAGAGCTACCGACGGGGGCAGGGGAGATACGCAGTATTTT.

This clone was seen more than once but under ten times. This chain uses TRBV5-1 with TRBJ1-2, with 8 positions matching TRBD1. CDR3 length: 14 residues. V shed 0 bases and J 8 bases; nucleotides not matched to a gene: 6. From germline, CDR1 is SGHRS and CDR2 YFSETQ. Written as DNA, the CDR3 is TGCGCCAGCAGCTTGGGACAGGGGAGTGGAGGCTACACCTTC. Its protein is CASSLGQGSGGYTF.

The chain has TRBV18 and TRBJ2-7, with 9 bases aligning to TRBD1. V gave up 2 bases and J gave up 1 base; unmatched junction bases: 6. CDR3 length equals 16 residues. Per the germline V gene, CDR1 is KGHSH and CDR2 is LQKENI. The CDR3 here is CASSPGTGPQSYEQYF. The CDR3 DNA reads TGTGCCAGCTCACCAGGGACAGGGCCCCAATCCTACGAGCAGTACTTC.